These T cell receptor beta chains were read from a single sample in a study of Ad26.COV2.S vaccination and SARS-CoV-2 variants. Generated by immunoSEQ multiplex PCR, the TCRdb table keeps only in-frame clones and is missing some. The sample lists approximately 240,000 clones, around 89% occurring once. This material consisted of peripheral blood, taken in a trial of Ad26.COV2.S vaccine versus placebo. The receptors shown here come from a person aged 18-60 years who received the Ad26.COV2.S COVID-19 vaccine or a placebo. The CDR3 runs from the conserved cysteine through the conserved F or W. Fields, in order: V gene, clone size, D gene, J gene, CDR3 length, CDR3 protein, CDR3 DNA. D genes are given only for firm matches. Some rows have no size entry. The others give once, few or many, or a class for an expanded clone.

TRBV24-1	.	.	TRBJ2-7	14	CATSDNRRYHEQYF	TGTGCCACCAGTGACAACAGACGGTATCACGAGCAGTACTTC
TRBV18	.	.	TRBJ2-5	15	CASSDTGAPGETQYF	TGTGCCAGCTCGGATACGGGGGCCCCGGGAGAGACCCAGTACTTC
TRBV5-1	.	.	TRBJ2-7	12	CASMGVAYEQYF	TGCGCCAGCATGGGGGTGGCCTACGAGCAGTACTTC
TRBV7-8	.	.	TRBJ2-4	16	CASSPQDILAKNIQYF	TGTGCCAGCAGCCCGCAGGACATCCTAGCCAAAAACATTCAGTACTTC
TRBV7-3	.	.	TRBJ2-2	13	CASSTGSTGELFF	TGTGCCAGCAGTACAGGGTCGACCGGGGAGCTGTTTTTT
TRBV7-3	.	TRBD1	TRBJ2-7	14	CASSPGDRGGEQYF	TGTGCCAGCAGCCCGGGGGACAGGGGAGGCGAGCAGTACTTC
TRBV19	.	TRBD1	TRBJ1-6	16	CASSIGTGAYNSPLHF	TGTGCCAGTAGTATAGGGACAGGGGCATATAATTCACCCCTCCACTTT
TRBV5-6	.	.	TRBJ1-2	15	CASRPRGGAGYGYTF	TGTGCCAGTCGCCCCCGCGGGGGGGCTGGCTATGGCTACACCTTC
TRBV7-9	.	TRBD2	TRBJ2-7	14	CASSPLWTSHEQYF	TGTGCCAGCAGCCCCCTTTGGACTAGCCACGAGCAGTACTTC
TRBV7-6	.	.	TRBJ2-3	16	CASSLGTAGTTDTQYF	TGTGCCAGCAGCTTAGGGACGGCAGGGACCACAGATACGCAGTATTTT
TRBV27	.	TRBD1	TRBJ1-5	15	CASRAGTVGNQPQHF	TGTGCCAGCAGGGCCGGGACAGTTGGCAATCAGCCCCAGCATTTT
TRBV14	.	TRBD2	TRBJ2-7	14	CASSLLAGAKEQYF	TGTGCCAGCAGCCTCCTAGCGGGAGCAAAGGAGCAGTACTTC
TRBV7-8	once	TRBD1	TRBJ1-3	15	CASSLGTGGGNTIYF	TGTGCCAGCAGCTTAGGAACAGGGGGCGGAAACACCATATATTTT
TRBV28	.	.	TRBJ2-7	15	CASTEIAGSPYEQYF	TGTGCCAGCACTGAAATCGCGGGGTCACCCTACGAGCAGTACTTC
TRBV2	.	.	TRBJ1-2	12	CASSRLTYGYTF	TGTGCCAGCAGCAGGTTAACTTATGGCTACACCTTC
TRBV11-2	.	TRBD2	TRBJ2-2	16	CASSFRAGGLPGELFF	TGTGCCAGCAGCTTCCGAGCGGGAGGGTTACCCGGGGAGCTGTTTTTT
TRBV11-2	.	TRBD2	TRBJ2-7	16	CASRALTSGASYEQYF	TGTGCCAGCAGGGCTCTGACTAGCGGGGCATCCTACGAGCAGTACTTC
TRBV29-1	.	.	TRBJ1-1	15	CSVGSRGPPNTEAFF	TGCAGCGTTGGAAGTCGGGGCCCCCCGAACACTGAAGCTTTCTTT
TRBV11-2	.	.	TRBJ2-3	13	CASSPHRTDTQYF	TGTGCCAGCAGCCCCCACCGCACAGATACGCAGTATTTT
TRBV6-5	.	TRBD1	TRBJ2-3	15	CASSRDRGLPDTQYF	TGTGCCAGCAGCCGAGACAGGGGGCTGCCAGATACGCAGTATTTT
TRBV5-5	.	TRBD2	TRBJ2-7	18	CASRSPPGLAGVGYEQYF	TGTGCCAGCAGGTCCCCCCCGGGACTAGCGGGAGTTGGTTACGAGCAGTACTTC
TRBV6-2/TRBV6-3	.	TRBD2	TRBJ2-1	17	CASSSGLAGPAYNEQFF	TGTGCCAGCAGTTCCGGACTAGCGGGGCCAGCCTACAATGAGCAGTTCTTC
TRBV5-1	.	.	TRBJ1-1	13	CASSFRVGTEAFF	TGCGCCAGCAGCTTCAGAGTGGGGACTGAAGCTTTCTTT
TRBV14	.	.	TRBJ2-3	15	CASSPWGGITDTQYF	TGTGCCAGCAGCCCGTGGGGCGGGATCACAGATACGCAGTATTTT
TRBV19	.	.	TRBJ1-2	14	CASRNPQGGYGYTF	TGTGCCAGTAGGAACCCCCAGGGAGGGTATGGCTACACCTTC
TRBV11-2	.	TRBD1	TRBJ2-7	16	CASSFNLPGQVYEQYF	TGTGCCAGCAGCTTTAACTTACCGGGACAGGTCTACGAGCAGTACTTC
TRBV28	.	.	TRBJ2-3	15	CASTHLGAQADTQYF	TGTGCCAGCACCCACCTAGGGGCCCAGGCAGATACGCAGTATTTT